Included here is one T cell receptor beta chain sequence, with context. The J segment lost 6 bases and the V segment lost 0 bases, leaving 7 bases of the junction unmatched. Per germline, CDR1 LGHNA and CDR2 YSLEER. This CDR3 spans 17 amino acids. This record comes from a study of T-cell memory formation after mild COVID-19. TCR alpha and TCR beta cDNA libraries with sample barcodes and UMIs came from 5'RACE using constant-segment primers. TCRdb re-derived calls from the 5' RACE reads in MiXCR, one entry per CDR3 protein. The data hold some 160,000 distinct CDR3 sequences, with under 15% observed a single time.

This TCR was sampled from a man aged 18 to 30 who had mild COVID-19 (a few samples of this study predate the infection). Cell type and time point are not known. The chain employs TRBV4-3 and TRBJ2-1, with TRBD1 matching over 11 bases. The sequenced material came from PBMCs or a T cell subset sorted from them (not recorded which). DNA of the CDR3: TGCGCCAGCAGCCAAGAGCCCCCCGGGACAGGGGGCAATGAGCAGTTCTTC. Encoded protein: CASSQEPPGTGGNEQFF.